One T cell receptor beta chain is described in this entry. Enrollment of patients from Seattle took place during active infection, with longitudinal follow-up. Using immunoSEQ multiplex PCR, the repertoire was profiled, and TCRdb retains in-frame clones only, with some absent. The sample records 200,000 to 250,000 clones, 80% to 85% being singletons. This sample is drawn from a study of blood T cell repertoires in COVID-19. The wider study: Samples came from the United States, Italy and Spain, spanning acute and convalescent COVID-19.

The clonotype was recovered from a woman in her seventies with COVID-19, enrolled during active disease. Sequenced input: peripheral blood.

Here the CDR3 DNA reads TGTGCCAGTAAGAGTAGCTCTGGAAACACCATATATTTT. This translates into CASKSSSGNTIYF. This chain connects TRBV19 to TRBJ1-3; no reliable D call. The V end was cut by 7 bases, the J end by 0 bases, with 7 bases between. The CDR3 covers 13 residues. Germline loops: CDR1 LNHDA, CDR2 SQIVND (reference sequence). Using reference TRBV19 and TRBJ1-3 for the parts outside the CDR3, the full variable domain is DGGITQSPKYLFRKEGQNVTLSCEQNLNHDAMYWYRQDPGQGLRLIYYSQIVNDFQKGDIAEGYSVSREKKESFPLTVTSAQKNPTAFYLCASKSSSGNTIYFGEGSWLTVV.